Listed below are T cell receptor beta chains from one sample, sequenced in a study of shared clonotypes between healthy human individuals. The protocol was immunoSEQ multiplex PCR, while the TCRdb copy is restricted to in-frame clones and leaves out a portion. This table has around 720,000 clones, more than 70% appearing once. Source material: memory CD4+ T cells sorted from blood. These receptors were taken from a woman aged 30 to 39 in good health. The CDR3 runs from the conserved cysteine through the conserved F or W.

v_gene: TRBV6-1; CDR3aa: CASSEAAYGGYTF
v_gene: TRBV28; CDR3aa: CASSLRGLNYGYTF
v_gene: TRBV9; CDR3aa: CASSVTGTVNEKLFF
v_gene: TRBV10-1; CDR3aa: CASSESGTSGGETQYF
v_gene: TRBV5-1; CDR3aa: CASSNSGSEQYF
v_gene: TRBV28; CDR3aa: CASSLYGHSGANVLTF
v_gene: TRBV12-2; CDR3aa: CASRLGPDNQPQHF
v_gene: TRBV5-1; CDR3aa: CASSVGPQSYEQYF
v_gene: TRBV4-2; CDR3aa: CASSQESGAILYGYTF
v_gene: TRBV11-2; CDR3aa: CASSLMGQGGNTIYF
v_gene: TRBV7-9; CDR3aa: CASRTSSGRGYEQYF
v_gene: TRBV28; CDR3aa: CASSSPAGVGDNEQFF
v_gene: TRBV5-1; CDR3aa: CASSSGQYDGYTF
v_gene: TRBV19; CDR3aa: CASSPDRGRDYGYTF
v_gene: TRBV19; CDR3aa: CASSKGVIAFF
v_gene: TRBV28; CDR3aa: CASSSPWDRVSGNTIYF
v_gene: TRBV6-1; CDR3aa: CASSRGLGDEQFF
v_gene: TRBV4-2; CDR3aa: CASSQGQVPSYEQYF
v_gene: TRBV5-1; CDR3aa: CASSLSSGNYNEQFF
v_gene: TRBV28; CDR3aa: CASSPLTSGSKRGNIQYF
v_gene: TRBV4-2; CDR3aa: CASSQGGASNEKLFF
v_gene: TRBV5-1; CDR3aa: CASSPHLAGSSGELFF
v_gene: TRBV28; CDR3aa: CASSRITGRQSNQPQHF
v_gene: TRBV7-3; CDR3aa: CASSFAGTTGELFF